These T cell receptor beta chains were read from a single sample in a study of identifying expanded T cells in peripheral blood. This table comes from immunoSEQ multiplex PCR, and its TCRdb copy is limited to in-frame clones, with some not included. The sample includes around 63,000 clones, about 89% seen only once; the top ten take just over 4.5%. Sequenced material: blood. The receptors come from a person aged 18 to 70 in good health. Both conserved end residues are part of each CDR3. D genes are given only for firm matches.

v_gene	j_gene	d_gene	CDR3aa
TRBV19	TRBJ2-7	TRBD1	CASSNSPGTGSPEQYF
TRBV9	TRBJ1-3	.	CASSVETGYSGNTIYF
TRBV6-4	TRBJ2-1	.	CASDSGRGPYNEQFF
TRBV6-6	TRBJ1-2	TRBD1	CASTRQGNGYTF
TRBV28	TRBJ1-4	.	CASSFFEAVANEKLFF
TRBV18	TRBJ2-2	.	CASSRIQNTGELFF
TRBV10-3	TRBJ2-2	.	CAISDWAGRGSGELFF
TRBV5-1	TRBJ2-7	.	CASSLDEPRYEQYF
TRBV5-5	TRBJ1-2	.	CASSLGQGGGYTF
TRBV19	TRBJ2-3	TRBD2	CASSTPHLAGEGPDTQYF
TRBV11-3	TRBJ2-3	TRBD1	CASSTPGTGSSDTQYF
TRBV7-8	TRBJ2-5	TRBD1	CASSRYQGAVETQYF
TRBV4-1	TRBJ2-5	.	CASSHASETQYF
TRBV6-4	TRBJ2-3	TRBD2	CASSLLAGTTDTQYF
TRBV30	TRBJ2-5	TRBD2	CAWSVGSGRVETQYF
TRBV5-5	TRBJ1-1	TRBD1	CASSFIGTVEAFF
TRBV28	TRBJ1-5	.	CASGGRRDNQPQHF
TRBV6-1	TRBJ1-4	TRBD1	CASSLGQENEKLFF
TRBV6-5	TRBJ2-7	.	CASSYRRDYEQYF
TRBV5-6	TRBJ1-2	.	CASSLDSTNYGYTF
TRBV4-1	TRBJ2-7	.	CASSERVGSSYEQYF
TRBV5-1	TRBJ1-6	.	CASSLESSYNSPLHF
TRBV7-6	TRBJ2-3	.	CASSYRVGSTDTQYF
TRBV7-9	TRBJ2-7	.	CASSPLRVTGSYEQYF
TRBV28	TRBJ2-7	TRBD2	CASSSQHPGGARSSYEQYF
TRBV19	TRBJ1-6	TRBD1	CASQGGQGRRRAYNSPLHF
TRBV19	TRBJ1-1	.	CASSSGQRTEAFF
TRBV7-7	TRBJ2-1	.	CASSFRDSSYNEQFF
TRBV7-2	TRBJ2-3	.	CASSPTPDTQYF
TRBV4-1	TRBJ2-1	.	CASSLRPGPRNEQFF
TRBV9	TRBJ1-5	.	CASSVGGGNNQPQHF
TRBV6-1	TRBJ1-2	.	CASSRAVTNYGYTF
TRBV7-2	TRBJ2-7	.	CASSLDAGGYEQYF
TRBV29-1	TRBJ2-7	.	CSASTGYEQYF
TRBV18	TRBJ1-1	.	CASSPSVNTEAFF
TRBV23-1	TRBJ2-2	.	CASSRCRWDTGELFF
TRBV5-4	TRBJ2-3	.	CASSNGRKVSTDTQYF
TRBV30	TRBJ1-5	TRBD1	CAWSVPGGWGNQPQHF
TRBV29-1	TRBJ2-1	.	CSVAYSVARQFF
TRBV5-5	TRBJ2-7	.	CASSLRPAYEQYF
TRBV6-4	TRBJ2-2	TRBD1	CASSNRGTGELFF
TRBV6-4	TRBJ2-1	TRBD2	CASSEGLEGTEQFF
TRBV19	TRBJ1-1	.	CASSIDWGWENTEAFF
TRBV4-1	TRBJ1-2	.	CASSQDWDYRKTGIYGYTF
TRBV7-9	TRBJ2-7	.	CASSNLPDVGSSYEQYF
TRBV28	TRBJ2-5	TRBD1	CASSLTQTSPGQGEETQYF
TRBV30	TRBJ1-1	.	CAWSAWGEDTEAFF
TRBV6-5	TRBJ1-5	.	CASRPRGDSNQPQHF
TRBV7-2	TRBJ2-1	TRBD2	CASSTQAGISYNEQFF
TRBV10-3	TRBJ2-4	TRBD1	CAISADRGRNIQYF
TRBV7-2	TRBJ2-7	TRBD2	CASSRPSGSYEQYF
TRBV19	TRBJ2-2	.	CASSRGNTGELFF
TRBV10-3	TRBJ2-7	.	CAITDSLSYEQYF
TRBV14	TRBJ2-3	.	CASSQWDTDTQYF
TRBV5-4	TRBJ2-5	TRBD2	CASSLGSGGSETQYF